This T cell receptor (beta chain) was obtained from a study of CD8 T cells in ankylosing spondylitis. Via MiXCR, TCRdb re-called the 5' RACE reads, giving one row per CDR3 protein. The sample includes roughly 120,000 distinct CDR3 sequences, approximately 13% of them seen just once. Notes on this clonotype: Its ends do not fully match the called genes, so a read error is possible.

The germline CDR1 and CDR2 sequences are SQVTM and ANQGSEA. This CDR3 comprises 16 residues. Specimen: blood, either unsorted or a sorted T cell fraction (not recorded which). The J gene is TRBJ2-2, the V gene TRBV29-1; 9 bases align to TRBD2. The receptor was isolated from a female donor with ankylosing spondylitis or in good health (not recorded which). The CDR3 DNA reads as TGCAGCGTCCGAAGGCTTCTAGCGGGATGTCACCGGGGAGCTGTTTTT. This sequence encodes CSVRRLLAGCHRGAVF.